The 5 T cell receptor beta chains below come from one sample, sequenced in a study of control samples from healthy donors and cancer patients. Profiling relied on immunoSEQ multiplex PCR, and the TCRdb table lists in-frame clones only, not all of them. The table shows roughly 88,000 clones, with roughly 92% occurring only once. Sequencing was performed on blood. The receptor source for this set is a woman in her twenties or thirties in good health.

This clone has only one observation. The chain recombines TRBV19 with TRBJ1-5; no clear D. Looked up from germline, CDR1 is LNHDA and CDR2 is SQIVND (reference sequence). V lost 6 bases and J 2 bases, leaving 11 bases between the germline ends. This CDR3 contains 14 residues. The CDR3 DNA reads TGTGCCAGTAGGCCTGCTTATCGCAATCAGCCCCAGCATTTT. Translated: CASRPAYRNQPQHF.

CDR3 nucleotides: TGTGCCAGCAGCGCCAAGACTAGCGGATACCCCACAGATACGCAGTATTTT. Protein sequence: CASSAKTSGYPTDTQYF. J is TRBJ2-3 and V is TRBV9; 9 nucleotides match TRBD2. Germline values: CDR1 SGDLS, CDR2 YYNGEE. V dropped 3 bases and J dropped 2; count of bases not matched to a gene: 10. The CDR3 has 17 amino acids.

The rearrangement joins TRBV12-5 to TRBJ1-5, with 8 bases aligning to TRBD1. Trimming at V came to 6 bases and at J to 6 bases, leaving 4 bases not matched to a gene. The CDR3 sequence is 13 residues long. Germline assignment: CDR1 LGHNT and CDR2 FRNRAP. DNA of the CDR3: TGTGCTAGTGGCCTTACAGGGGGTCAGCCCCAGCATTTT. It yields the protein CASGLTGGQPQHF.

This chain uses TRBV14 with TRBJ2-2; TRBD2 matches at 12 bases. The germline V gene encodes CDR1 SGHDN and CDR2 FVKESK. The length of the CDR3 is 16 residues. V gave up 3 bases and J gave up 5 bases; unmatched junction bases: 4. The CDR3 region has the DNA TGTGCCAGCAGCCAGACTAGCGGGAGTGTTACCGGGGAGCTGTTTTTT. It translates to CASSQTSGSVTGELFF.

J is TRBJ1-1 and V is TRBV5-1, with no clear D. The germline V gene has CDR1 SGHRS and CDR2 YFSETQ. The CDR3 consists of 13 residues. V lost 0 bases, J lost 3 bases, and 6 bases lay in between. CDR3 region: CASSLGIDTEAFF. Here the CDR3 DNA reads TGCGCCAGCAGCTTGGGCATCGACACTGAAGCTTTCTTT.